This TCR beta chain was recovered during a study of shared clonotypes between healthy human individuals. Across the study: Aged between 18 and 49, the donors were two women and three men.

CD45RO-negative, CCR7-positively selected cells formed the naive CD8 fraction, excluding terminally differentiated effector memory CD45RA+ cells. Only in-frame clones appear in the TCRdb table, and some are missing; sequencing was by immunoSEQ multiplex PCR. The sample includes nearly 2 million clones, less than 95% of them seen just once. Only one count was recorded for this clone. Its specificity is not known. The study's findings and limits: Of the naive CD4 clonotypes, about 5% were shared across several donors. Memory subsets generally showed lower estimated richness than naive subsets.

CDR3 length: 15 residues. V was clipped by 4 bases and J by 0 bases; unmatched bases: 4. Germline CDR1 SGDLS, CDR2 YYNGEE. Sequences were obtained from naive CD8+ T cells sorted from blood. This rearrangement joins TRBV9 to TRBJ2-1; TRBD1 aligns across 7 bases. The receptor comes from a man aged 18 to 29 in good health. Here the CDR3 DNA reads TGTGCCAGCAGCCCAGGGACAGTCTCCTACAATGAGCAGTTCTTC. Residues: CASSPGTVSYNEQFF.